This T cell receptor beta chain was recorded in a study of T cells in Graves' hyperthyroidism and ophthalmopathy (dated by TCRdb to about 2019). As for the study more broadly: Peripheral blood was sampled at the time of initial diagnosis, prior to any treatment. To identify TCR V-J signatures that set the groups apart, the researchers used a discovery cohort of 100 patients, made up of 43 with Graves' ophthalmopathy and approximately 57 with stable Graves' hyperthyroidism. The paper describes TCR Vbeta CDR3 sequencing of 135 peripheral blood samples, made up of 43 ophthalmopathy patients, 70 to 75 hyperthyroidism patients and 17 progressor patients. After sampling, hyperthyroidism patients received methimazole starting at 30 mg daily, and ophthalmopathy patients received high-dose intravenous methylprednisolone. For training and testing, the roughly 100 patients in the discovery cohort were randomly divided in a 7:3 ratio. Thyroid tissue and blood T-cell repertoires from six or seven Graves' hyperthyroidism patients were also compared in the study. Whether ophthalmopathy could be predicted prospectively was tested in an independent validation cohort made up of 18 to 20 hyperthyroidism patients plus 17 patients who later progressed to ophthalmopathy. Broader findings and caveats from the paper: In validation, the model predicted progression to ophthalmopathy a median of roughly 6.2 months before onset, with 65% to 71% sensitivity and about 72% specificity. Most expanded thyroid clonotypes (frequency above 0.001) were also detected in blood, suggesting blood repertoires may reflect thyroid immune responses. Ophthalmopathy was separated from stable hyperthyroidism by a 13 V-J signature model, with over 85% sensitivity and approximately 81% specificity obtained in cross-validation and 80%/75% obtained in testing. Sample size was not statistically predetermined, and blinding of investigators to group allocation was not performed.

TCR beta CDR3 regions were amplified from RNA transcripts. A first-round RT-PCR of the TCR CDR3 used the HTBI primer set with the Qiagen OneStep RT-PCR kit. A second multiplex PCR round built the libraries, followed by size selection and purification. Sequencing of the libraries was done on an Illumina HiSeq2000 using paired-end 100 bp reads. In the original analysis: SOAPnuke was used to process the raw data, with reads discarded if the reads contained adapters or uncalled bases, had a mean Phred below 15, or lacked an exact constant-primer or identifier match. COPE v1.2.5 was used to merge the high-quality paired reads, and each unique nucleotide sequence was defined as a clonotype. Clonotypes were aligned to IMGT TRBV, TRBD and TRBJ reference segments using MiTCR v1.1. Analysis was restricted to V-J combinations with a frequency above 0.0001, which covered roughly 99% of repertoires. A TCS score was defined as the ratio between F50 (clonal expansion) and ExV (chaos), using BLOSUM62-based TCRdist between CDR3 peptides within each V-J. Welch's t-statistics and random forest reduced several hundred V-J features to roughly 13, which were used in a naive Bayes classifier (R e1071). TCRdb redid the processing of the public reads, applying fastp at Q25 and MiXCR, and retained in-frame beta chains. Rows are combined by CDR3 protein, so each entry shows the most common genes and DNA. These V and J calls derive from TCRdb rather than the authors' analysis. This sample is represented by fewer than 650,000 distinct CDR3 sequences; over 12% of them were singletons. The top ten hold roughly 7.7% of the sample.

Per the germline V gene, MNHNS is the CDR1 and SASEGT is the CDR2. Trimming removed 7 bases from V and 3 bases from J; the gene matches leave 10 bases unexplained. From its cysteine to its phenylalanine, the CDR3 spans 16 amino acids. Only CDR3 DNA is held: 48 bases, read in frame from base 1. This clonotype came up many times. What this receptor recognizes is not known. There are no base qualities to consult, and no much larger clone falls within one base. Moderately to severely active disease, a Clinical Activity Score of at least 3, a NOSPECS grade of at least 4, and a duration under 3 months were present in ophthalmopathy patients. Any patient with an uncontrolled infection, another autoimmune disease, pregnancy or lactation was excluded. Clinical symptoms, serum thyroxine and TRAb, thyroid ultrasound, and orbital computed tomography formed the basis for the diagnoses. PBMCs were isolated from approximately 10 ml of fresh peripheral blood by Ficoll-Paque density gradient centrifugation. Total RNA was extracted using Trizol reagent, and RNA quality was assessed on an Agilent 2100 Bioanalyzer.

This sequence uses TRBV6-1 and TRBJ2-5; 11 bases in between match TRBD1. The source material was blood. The sequence was obtained from a woman under 30 with Graves' ophthalmopathy. The CDR3 protein is CASKEFRTGGEETQYF. The sequenced DNA is TGTGCCAGCAAGGAGTTCCGGACAGGGGGCGAAGAGACCCAGTACTTC.